The T cell receptor (beta chain) under discussion was sequenced for a study of Ad26.COV2.S vaccination and SARS-CoV-2 variants. Study information: Ad26.COV2.S shots went into the muscle once or twice, 56 days apart.

General study points: Marked by substantial breadth, spike-specific CD8+ and CD4+ T cell responses were reportedly seen after vaccination. Placebo recipients showed lower spike-specific TCR breadth than vaccinees.

Measured with immunoSEQ multiplex PCR; TCRdb has only the in-frame clones, and not every one. This sample has 300,000 to 400,000 clones, with about nine tenths found just once. V was trimmed by 5 bases and J by 3 bases, leaving 13 bases between them. CDR1 and CDR2 (germline): SGHTA, FQGNSA. The CDR3 has 14 residues. Comments on this clone: What it binds is unknown.

Documented treatment: roughly 18 received Ad26.COV2.S at low or high dose, single or two shots; about 5 received placebo; per-sample allocation not given. Sampling happened 63 days after the first vaccine or placebo injection. Sequences were derived from peripheral blood, sampled in a trial of Ad26.COV2.S vaccine versus placebo. This sequence joins TRBV7-2 and TRBJ1-2, with D hard to call. This sequence was found in a person between 18 and 60 years old who received the Ad26.COV2.S COVID-19 vaccine or a placebo. For the CDR3, the DNA is TGTGCCAGCAGCCCTACCCTCGTGGACTATGGCTACACCTTC. Translating it yields CASSPTLVDYGYTF.